A single sample gave rise to the 21 T cell receptor beta chains below, sequenced in a study of blood T cell repertoires in COVID-19. The assay was immunoSEQ multiplex PCR, and TCRdb's table has in-frame clones only and misses some. The profile covers about 200,000 clones, with about 88% appearing a single time and around 1.7% taken by the ten largest. Sequencing used peripheral blood. The receptor set was obtained from a man younger than 35 with active or convalescent COVID-19.

This chain links TRBV6-2 or TRBV6-3 with TRBJ2-1; TRBD1 aligns across 7 bases. The CDR3 covers 15 residues. V shed 6 bases, J shed 3 bases, and the junction held 8 bases outside the gene matches. CDR1 and CDR2 from the germline V gene are MNHEY and SVGEGT. CDR3 in DNA: TGTGCCAGCAGCCCCAGGGGGACAGACTACAATGAGCAGTTCTTC. As protein: CASSPRGTDYNEQFF.

The rearrangement uses TRBV19 and TRBJ1-1, with TRBD1 matching 8 bases. V was clipped by 5 bases and J by 4 bases; unmatched bases: 3. There are 13 residues in the CDR3. Germline values: CDR1 LNHDA, CDR2 SQIVND (reference sequence). CDR3 sequence: CASSVTGATEAFF. In nucleotides, the CDR3 is TGTGCCAGTAGTGTGACAGGGGCCACTGAAGCTTTCTTT.

The J gene is TRBJ2-1, the V gene TRBV14, with D possibly matching TRBD1 (6 bases). Trimming took 3 bases from V and 1 from J, leaving 10 bases between them. This CDR3 has 15 amino acids. Looked up from germline, CDR1 is SGHDN and CDR2 is FVKESK. The CDR3, as DNA: TGTGCCAGCAGCCACGGACAGAGTTCCTACAATGAGCAGTTCTTC. Amino acid sequence: CASSHGQSSYNEQFF.

J is TRBJ2-3 and V is TRBV3-1 (or the pseudogene TRBV3-2); no clear D. The CDR3 length is 12 residues. Germline V gene lookup returns CDR1 LGHDT and CDR2 YNNKEL (reference sequence). V lost 2 bases, J lost 2 bases, and 2 bases lay in between. The CDR3 loop reads CASSQLTDTQYF. CDR3 in DNA: TGTGCCAGCAGCCAACTCACAGATACGCAGTATTTT.

This chain's CDR3 is CASSQESGLAGQGELFF. The DNA of the CDR3 is TGCGCCAGCAGCCAAGAGTCGGGACTAGCGGGTCAGGGGGAGCTGTTTTTT. The chain has TRBV4-1 and TRBJ2-2, with 12 bases fitting TRBD2. The CDR3 length is 17 residues. V shed 0 bases and J 8 bases; nucleotides not matched to a gene: 7. Germline CDR1 reads MGHRA; CDR2 reads YSYEKL.

The chain couples TRBV7-2 to TRBJ1-5; perhaps TRBD1 as D (6 bases). CDR3 length: 15 amino acids. Germline assignment: CDR1 SGHTA and CDR2 FQGNSA. Between the trimmed V and J ends, which lost 1 base and 6 bases, there was a span of 13 bases. The CDR3 sequence is CASSLGQGHAQPQHF. CDR3 DNA: TGTGCCAGCAGCTTAGGGCAGGGACACGCTCAGCCCCAGCATTTT. Using reference TRBV7-2 and TRBJ1-5 for the parts outside the CDR3, the full variable domain is GAGVSQSPSNKVTEKGKDVELRCDPISGHTALYWYRQSLGQGLEFLIYFQGNSAPDKSGLPSDRFSAERTGGSVSTLTIQRTQQEDSAVYLCASSLGQGHAQPQHFGDGTRLSIL.

Points on this clone: The sample contains more than one DNA sequence encoding this CDR3. This rearrangement joins TRBV12-3 or TRBV12-4 to TRBJ1-2; tentative D call: TRBD1 (6 bases). Trimming took off 6 bases at V and 2 bases at J, with 10 bases between the two ends. CDR3 length equals 13 residues. CDR3 residues: CASSRGQNYGYTF. CDR3 DNA sequence: TGTGCCAGCAGCCGAGGACAGAACTATGGCTACACCTTC.

The chain recombines TRBV2 with TRBJ2-5; perhaps TRBD2 as D (5 bases). V dropped 9 bases and J dropped 5 bases, with 10 bases sitting between them. The germline V gene has CDR1 SNHLY and CDR2 FYNNEI. The CDR3 spans 11 residues. The CDR3, as DNA: TGTGCCAGTGCGAGGGAGGAGACCCAGTACTTC. As protein: CASAREETQYF.

The chain couples TRBV30 to TRBJ1-2; perhaps TRBD1 as D (6 bases). Germline V gene lookup returns CDR1 GTSNPN and CDR2 SVGIG (reference sequence). Trimming pared 0 bases from V and 4 bases from J, leaving 12 bases between. The CDR3 length is 14 residues. In DNA form, the CDR3 reads TGTGCCTGGAGTGTAATCAGGGGTTCCTATGGCTACACCTTC. It encodes CAWSVIRGSYGYTF.

This chain connects TRBV25-1 to TRBJ2-3, with TRBD1 matching over 10 bases. Germline CDR1 reads MGHDK; CDR2 reads SYGVNS. V shed 4 bases and J 2 bases; nucleotides not matched to a gene: 9. The CDR3 is made up of 17 amino acids. The CDR3 sequence is CASSGFWTGGATDTQYF. CDR3 nucleotide sequence: TGTGCCAGCAGTGGATTCTGGACAGGGGGGGCCACAGATACGCAGTATTTT.

The chain recombines TRBV11-2 with TRBJ2-5; 10 nucleotides match TRBD1. Germline CDR1 is SGHAT and CDR2 is FQNNGV. With 0 bases clipped from V and 4 bases from J, the junction kept 2 bases outside the gene matches. The CDR3 loop spans 15 amino acids. The CDR3 spells CASSLEGQGRETQYF. The CDR3 DNA reads TGTGCCAGCAGCTTAGAGGGACAGGGGCGAGAGACCCAGTACTTC. Together with reference TRBV11-2 and TRBJ2-5, the CDR3 gives the full variable domain: EAGVAQSPRYKIIEKRQSVAFWCNPISGHATLYWYQQILGQGPKLLIQFQNNGVVDDSQLPKDRFSAERLKGVDSTLKIQPAKLEDSAVYLCASSLEGQGRETQYFGPGTRLLVL.

The V gene is TRBV5-1, the J gene TRBJ2-4; 11 positions match TRBD1. V trimming: 3 bases; J trimming: 10 bases; junction bases outside the gene matches: 6. CDR3 length equals 14 residues. Germline lookup yields CDR1 SGHRS and CDR2 YFSETQ. The CDR3 sequence: CASSSGTGGQIQYF. The DNA of the CDR3 is TGCGCCAGCAGCTCCGGGACAGGGGGTCAAATTCAGTACTTC.

This chain uses TRBV18 with TRBJ1-3; possibly TRBD1 for D (5 bases). Germline CDR1 reads KGHSH; CDR2 reads LQKENI. The CDR3 is made up of 15 amino acids. Trimming removed 5 bases at V and 0 bases at J, with 11 bases between. This chain's CDR3 is CASSKSDNSGNTIYF. The CDR3 DNA reads TGTGCCAGCTCAAAGTCGGACAACTCTGGAAACACCATATATTTT.

This clone was seen just once. The rearrangement joins TRBV9 to TRBJ2-5; maybe TRBD2 (7 bases). V was trimmed by 0 bases and J by 2 bases, leaving 17 bases between them. In germline, CDR1 is SGDLS, CDR2 YYNGEE. This CDR3 has 17 amino acids. CDR3 bases: TGTGCCAGCAGCGTAGGTGGGGGGGCGTACCCTCAAGAGACCCAGTACTTC. Translated, it gives CASSVGGGAYPQETQYF.

The chain recombines TRBV2 with TRBJ1-5, with 7 positions matching TRBD1. This CDR3 is built from 15 residues. The V gene end was trimmed by 5 bases and the J gene end by 6 bases; junction bases not matched to a gene: 10. Per the germline V gene, CDR1 is SNHLY and CDR2 is FYNNEI. This CDR3 is CASSPDRELAQPQHF. The CDR3 DNA reads as TGTGCCAGCAGTCCCGACAGGGAGCTAGCTCAGCCCCAGCATTTT. Supplemented by reference TRBV2 and TRBJ1-5, the full variable domain reads EPEVTQTPSHQVTQMGQEVILRCVPISNHLYFYWYRQILGQKVEFLVSFYNNEISEKSEIFDDQFSVERPDGSNFTLKIRSTKLEDSAMYFCASSPDRELAQPQHFGDGTRLSIL.

The V and J genes are TRBV10-3 and TRBJ1-3; 7 bases agree with TRBD1. CDR3 size: 15 residues. V dropped 6 bases and J dropped 0; count of bases not matched to a gene: 5. Germline V gives CDR1 ENHRY, CDR2 SYGVKD. CDR3 amino acids: CAIRGGTASGNTIYF. The CDR3 DNA reads as TGTGCCATCAGAGGAGGGACAGCCTCTGGAAACACCATATATTTT.

The CDR3 DNA reads TGTGCCACCAGCAGGGACCAAGGGACAGCTAATCAGCCCCAGCATTTT. Its translation: CATSRDQGTANQPQHF. V and J are TRBV15 and TRBJ1-5; 7 bases agree with TRBD1. Looked up from germline, CDR1 is LNHNV and CDR2 is YYDKDF (reference sequence). The V and J ends lost 3 bases and 4 bases, in that order; junction bases with no gene match: 9. This CDR3 contains 16 residues.

The J gene is TRBJ2-7, the V gene TRBV27; 14 nucleotides align to TRBD2. Trimming removed 5 bases from V and 6 bases from J; junction bases left unmatched: 6. The CDR3 runs to 15 residues. Germline CDR1 and CDR2: MNHEY and SMNVEV (reference sequence). CDR3 region: CASSPGTSGSGEQYF. CDR3 sequence (DNA): TGTGCCAGCAGTCCCGGGACTAGCGGGAGTGGCGAGCAGTACTTC.

The chain has TRBV7-2 and TRBJ2-1; 7 nucleotides match TRBD2. The junction had 10 bases not matched to a gene; V was cut back by 0 bases and J by 2 bases. CDR1 is SGHTA, CDR2 FQGNSA, per germline. CDR3 length: 18 amino acids. The CDR3 DNA reads TGTGCCAGCAGCTTAGCGAGAGCTGCTAGCGGAACCTACAATGAGCAGTTCTTC. Translating it yields CASSLARAASGTYNEQFF.

The chain joins TRBV10-2 to TRBJ2-5; a weak D match, TRBD2 (6 bases). This CDR3 contains 13 residues. CDR1 and CDR2 (germline): WSHSY, SAAADI. The V end was cut by 3 bases, the J end by 6 bases, with 11 bases between. Written as DNA, the CDR3 is TGCGCCAGCAGTGAACTAGCCCGCCAGACCCAGTACTTC. This codes for CASSELARQTQYF.

The V and J genes are TRBV7-2 and TRBJ2-5; 10 nucleotides agree with TRBD2. The CDR3 has 13 residues. CDR1 and CDR2 (germline): SGHTA, FQGNSA. The V gene end was trimmed by 5 bases and the J gene end by 5 bases; junction bases not matched to a gene: 2. CDR3 protein: CASSRGLAETQYF. CDR3 nucleotide sequence: TGTGCCAGCAGCAGGGGACTAGCGGAGACCCAGTACTTC.